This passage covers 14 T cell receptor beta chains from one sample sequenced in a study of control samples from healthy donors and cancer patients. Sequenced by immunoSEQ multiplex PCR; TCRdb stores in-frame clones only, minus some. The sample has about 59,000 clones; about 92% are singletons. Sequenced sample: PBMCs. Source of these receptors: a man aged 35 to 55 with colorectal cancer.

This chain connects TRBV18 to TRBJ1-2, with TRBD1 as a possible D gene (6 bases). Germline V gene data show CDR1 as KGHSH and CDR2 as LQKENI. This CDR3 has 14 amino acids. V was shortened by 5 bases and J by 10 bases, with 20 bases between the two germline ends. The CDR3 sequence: CASSAHPAQGYYTF. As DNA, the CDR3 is TGTGCCAGCTCAGCACATCCGGCACAGGGATACTACACCTTC.

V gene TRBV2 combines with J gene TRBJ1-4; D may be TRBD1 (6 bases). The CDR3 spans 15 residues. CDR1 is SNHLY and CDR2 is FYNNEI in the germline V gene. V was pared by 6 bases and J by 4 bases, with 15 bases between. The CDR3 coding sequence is TGTGCCAGCAGCTGGGGACAACTCTATAATGAAAAACTGTTTTTT. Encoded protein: CASSWGQLYNEKLFF. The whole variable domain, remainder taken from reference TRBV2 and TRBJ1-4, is EPEVTQTPSHQVTQMGQEVILRCVPISNHLYFYWYRQILGQKVEFLVSFYNNEISEKSEIFDDQFSVERPDGSNFTLKIRSTKLEDSAMYFCASSWGQLYNEKLFFGSGTQLSVL.

The CDR3 DNA is TGTGCCAGCAGCTCTATTAACAGGGAGGGTGAAGCTTTCTTT. As protein: CASSSINREGEAFF. This chain connects TRBV5-6 to TRBJ1-1; D might be TRBD1 (6 bases). Trimming pared 3 bases from V and 7 bases from J, leaving 16 bases between. The CDR3 length is 14 residues. Per the germline V gene, CDR1 is SGHDT and CDR2 is YYEEEE. Full variable domain (missing parts from reference TRBV5-6 and TRBJ1-1): DAGVTQSPTHLIKTRGQQVTLRCSPKSGHDTVSWYQQALGQGPQFIFQYYEEEERQRGNFPDRFSGHQFPNYSSELNVNALLLGDSALYLCASSSINREGEAFFGQGTRLTVV.

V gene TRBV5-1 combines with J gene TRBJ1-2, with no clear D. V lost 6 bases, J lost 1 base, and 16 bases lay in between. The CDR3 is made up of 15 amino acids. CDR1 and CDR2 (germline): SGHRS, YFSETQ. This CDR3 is CASTTQPEINYGYTF. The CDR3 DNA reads TGCGCCAGCACTACCCAGCCAGAGATTAACTATGGCTACACCTTC.

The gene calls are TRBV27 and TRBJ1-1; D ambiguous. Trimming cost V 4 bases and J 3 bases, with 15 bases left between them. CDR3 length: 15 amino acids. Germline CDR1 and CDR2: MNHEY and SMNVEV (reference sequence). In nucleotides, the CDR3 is TGTGCCAGCAGTTCCCTAGGCCTTAGGGACACTGAAGCTTTCTTT. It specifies CASSSLGLRDTEAFF.

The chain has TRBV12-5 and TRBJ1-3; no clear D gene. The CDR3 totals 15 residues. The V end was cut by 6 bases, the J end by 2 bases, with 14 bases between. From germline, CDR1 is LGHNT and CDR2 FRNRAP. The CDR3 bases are TGTGCTAGTGGCCTTGGTCCGGTCGCTGGAAACACCATATATTTT. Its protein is CASGLGPVAGNTIYF.

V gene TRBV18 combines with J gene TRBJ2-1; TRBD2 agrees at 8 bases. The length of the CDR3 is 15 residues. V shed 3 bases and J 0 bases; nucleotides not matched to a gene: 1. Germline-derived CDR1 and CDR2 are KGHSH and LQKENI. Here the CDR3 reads CASSPGTSSYNEQFF. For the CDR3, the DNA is TGTGCCAGCTCACCCGGGACTAGCTCCTACAATGAGCAGTTCTTC.

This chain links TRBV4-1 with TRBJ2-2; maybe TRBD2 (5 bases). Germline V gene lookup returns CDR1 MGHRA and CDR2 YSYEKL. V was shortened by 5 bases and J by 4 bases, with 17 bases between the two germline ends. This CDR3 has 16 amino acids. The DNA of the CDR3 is TGCGCCAGCAGCAAAGGGCCTCAACGGGGCACCGGGGAGCTGTTTTTT. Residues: CASSKGPQRGTGELFF.

The CDR3 nucleotides are TGCGCCAGCCGTGACTCCGGGACAGGGGGCCCTCATCCCGGGGCCAACGTCCTGACTTTC. This translates into CASRDSGTGGPHPGANVLTF. The gene calls are TRBV5-1 and TRBJ2-6, with 12 bases aligning to TRBD1. The CDR3 loop spans 20 amino acids. J gave up 4 bases and V 7 bases, and 18 bases lay outside the gene matches. Germline V gene sequence: CDR1 SGHRS, CDR2 YFSETQ.

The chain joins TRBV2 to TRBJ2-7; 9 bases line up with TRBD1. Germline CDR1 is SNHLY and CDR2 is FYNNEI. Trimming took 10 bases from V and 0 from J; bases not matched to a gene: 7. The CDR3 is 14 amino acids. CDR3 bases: TGTGCCACCGGCCGGGACAGGGTCTCCTACGAGCAGTACTTC. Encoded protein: CATGRDRVSYEQYF.

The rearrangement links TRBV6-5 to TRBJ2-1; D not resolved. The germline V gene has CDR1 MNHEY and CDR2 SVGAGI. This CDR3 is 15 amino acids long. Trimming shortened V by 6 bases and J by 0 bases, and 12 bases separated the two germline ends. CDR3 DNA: TGTGCCAGCAGCGCGATCCTGAGCTCCTACAATGAGCAGTTCTTC. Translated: CASSAILSSYNEQFF.

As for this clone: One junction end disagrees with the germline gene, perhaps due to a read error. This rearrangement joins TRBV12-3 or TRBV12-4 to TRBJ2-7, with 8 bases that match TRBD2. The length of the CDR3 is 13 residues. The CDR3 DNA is TGTGCCAGCAGATTAGCGGGGACCTACGAGCAGTACTTC. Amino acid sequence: CASRLAGTYEQYF.

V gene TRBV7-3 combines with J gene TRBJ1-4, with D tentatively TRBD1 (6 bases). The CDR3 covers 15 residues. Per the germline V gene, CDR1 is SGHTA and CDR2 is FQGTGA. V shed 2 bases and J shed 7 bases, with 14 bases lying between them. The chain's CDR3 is CASSLGAGASEKLFF. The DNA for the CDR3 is TGTGCCAGCAGCTTAGGGGCGGGGGCGAGTGAAAAACTGTTTTTT.

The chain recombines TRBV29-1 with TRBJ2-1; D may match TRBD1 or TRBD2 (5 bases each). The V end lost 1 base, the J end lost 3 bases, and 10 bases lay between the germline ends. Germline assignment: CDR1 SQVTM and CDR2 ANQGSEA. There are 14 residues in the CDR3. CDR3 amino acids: CSVEVRDLYNEQFF. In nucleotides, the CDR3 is TGCAGCGTTGAAGTCAGGGACCTCTACAATGAGCAGTTCTTC.